These 31 T cell receptor beta chains share one sample of origin, sequenced in a study of blood T cell repertoires in COVID-19. Data came from immunoSEQ multiplex PCR; TCRdb stores just in-frame clones and leaves some out. The sample includes tens of thousands of clones, around 86% seen only once; the top ten take under 5.5%. The material sequenced was peripheral blood. All receptors derive from a man between 60 and 75 years old with COVID-19, enrolled during active disease.

The CDR3 sequence is CASSSLGEGYTF. CDR3 nucleotides: TGTGCCAGCAGTTCTCTAGGGGAAGGCTACACCTTC. The rearrangement joins TRBV27 to TRBJ1-2; D is perhaps TRBD1 (5 bases). Germline V gene data show CDR1 as MNHEY and CDR2 as SMNVEV (reference sequence). CDR3 length: 12 residues. The ends were cut back, 4 bases at V and 8 bases at J, with 11 bases in the middle.

On this clone itself: Germline and junction disagree at one end, which may indicate a read error. The chain carries TRBV7-7 and TRBJ2-1; D not resolved. Germline V gene lookup returns CDR1 SSHAT and CDR2 FNYEAQ (reference sequence). There are 15 residues in the CDR3. In DNA form, the CDR3 reads TGTGCTAGCAGCTTAGACGTCCCCCTTCCCAGTGAGCAGTTCTTC. It encodes CASSLDVPLPSEQFF. Complete variable domain (other parts from reference TRBV7-7 and TRBJ2-1): GAGVSQSPRYKVTKRGQDVTLRCDPISSHATLYWYQQALGQGPEFLTYFNYEAQPDKSGLPSDRFSAERPEGSISTLTIQRTEQRDSAMYRCASSLDVPLPSEQFFGPGTRLTVL.

The V and J genes are TRBV9 and TRBJ2-1; weak D call: TRBD2 (5 bases). V gave up 4 bases and J gave up 9 bases, with 23 bases separating them. Germline V gene lookup returns CDR1 SGDLS and CDR2 YYNGEE. This CDR3 has 16 amino acids. In DNA, the CDR3 is TGTGCCAGCAGCCTCGGAGCGGAGCTGACGGTTTTTGAGCAGTTCTTC. Translated: CASSLGAELTVFEQFF.

The chain joins TRBV15 to TRBJ1-5, with TRBD1 as a possible D gene (6 bases). The V and J ends lost 0 bases and 7 bases respectively, with 13 bases between them. Looked up from germline, CDR1 is LNHNV and CDR2 is YYDKDF (reference sequence). This CDR3 is 15 amino acids long. This chain's CDR3 is CATSRDLRGDQPQHF. The CDR3 nucleotides read TGTGCCACCAGCAGAGATCTCAGGGGAGACCAGCCCCAGCATTTT.

The chain carries TRBV11-2 and TRBJ2-5, with a possible D match to TRBD1 (6 bases). The CDR3 has 18 amino acids. Trimming took off 0 bases at V and 5 bases at J, with 22 bases between the two ends. Germline V CDR1 and CDR2: SGHAT, FQNNGV. The chain's CDR3 is CASSLDSPTGIVWETQYF. In DNA, the CDR3 is TGTGCCAGCAGCTTAGACAGCCCAACAGGGATTGTGTGGGAGACCCAGTACTTC.

This clone came up a few times. The rearrangement joins TRBV7-8 to TRBJ1-2, with a tentative D call TRBD1 (6 bases). Trimming cost V 5 bases and J 4 bases, with 17 bases left between them. The CDR3 sequence is 15 residues long. Germline V CDR1 and CDR2: SGHVS, FQNEAQ. CDR3: CASSPGAGEGYGYTF. In DNA, the CDR3 is TGTGCCAGCAGCCCGGGGGCAGGGGAGGGCTATGGCTACACCTTC.

Only one count was recorded for this clone. The chain links TRBV4-1 to TRBJ1-1; no clear D. Trimming took off 9 bases at V and 0 bases at J, with 14 bases between the two ends. This CDR3 spans 14 amino acids. The germline CDR1 and CDR2 sequences are MGHRA and YSYEKL. The CDR3 is CASAPSRMNTEAFF. The CDR3 DNA sequence: TGCGCCAGTGCCCCCTCGCGGATGAACACTGAAGCTTTCTTT.

V gene TRBV24-1 combines with J gene TRBJ2-7, with 8 bases aligning to TRBD1. The germline V gene encodes CDR1 KGHDR and CDR2 SFDVKD. The CDR3 sequence is 14 residues long. The ends lost 5 bases at V and 6 bases at J; junction bases unmatched: 8. The CDR3: CATSGTGSGIEQYF. The CDR3 coding sequence is TGTGCCACCAGTGGGACAGGGTCTGGTATCGAGCAGTACTTC.

The chain employs TRBV3-1 (or the pseudogene TRBV3-2) and TRBJ2-7, with a possible D match to TRBD2 (5 bases). CDR1 and CDR2 (germline): LGHDT, YNNKEL (reference sequence). Trimming pared 4 bases from V and 4 bases from J, leaving 17 bases between. This CDR3 comprises 15 residues. The CDR3 here is CASSLNSEEGYEQYF. DNA of the CDR3: TGTGCCAGCAGCCTTAATAGCGAAGAGGGTTACGAGCAGTACTTC.

This clone appeared once. This chain uses TRBV27 with TRBJ2-1; 7 bases line up with TRBD2. V trimming: 5 bases; J trimming: 11 bases; junction bases outside the gene matches: 12. This CDR3 region has 14 residues. CDR1 is MNHEY and CDR2 is SMNVEV in the germline V gene (reference sequence). CDR3 in amino acids: CASSPRGLPPKQFF. CDR3 in DNA: TGTGCCAGCAGTCCGAGGGGACTACCTCCAAAGCAGTTCTTC.

The table lists this clone with many counts. The CDR3 sequence: CASSEGMDNGYTF. CDR3 sequence (DNA): TGTGCCAGCAGTGAGGGGATGGACAATGGCTACACCTTC. This sequence joins TRBV2 and TRBJ1-2; tentatively, D is TRBD1 (5 bases). Germline V gene sequence: CDR1 SNHLY, CDR2 FYNNEI. The CDR3 totals 13 residues. Trimming pared 3 bases from V and 6 bases from J, leaving 11 bases between.

The chain links TRBV30 to TRBJ1-2; 10 nucleotides agree with TRBD1. Unmatched junction bases numbered 5, after V lost 2 bases and J lost 8 bases. Germline-derived CDR1 and CDR2 are GTSNPN and SVGIG (reference sequence). The CDR3 length is 13 residues. The CDR3 loop is CAWSSWTGGGYTF. CDR3 nucleotides: TGTGCCTGGAGTTCATGGACAGGGGGGGGCTACACCTTC.

The chain carries TRBV9 and TRBJ2-1; the match to TRBD2 covers 7 bases. CDR1 SGDLS and CDR2 YYNGEE come from the germline V gene. This CDR3 is 16 amino acids long. V shed 0 bases and J 1 base; nucleotides not matched to a gene: 4. CDR3 in amino acids: CASSVEGGRSYNEQFF. The CDR3 DNA follows: TGTGCCAGCAGCGTAGAAGGCGGGAGATCCTACAATGAGCAGTTCTTC.

The J gene is TRBJ2-1, the V gene TRBV19; no reliable D call. Germline assignment: CDR1 LNHDA and CDR2 SQIVND (reference sequence). CDR3 length: 15 residues. Deletions cut 4 bases from V and 0 bases from J, with 10 bases between. DNA of the CDR3: TGTGCCAGTAGTAGCGCTAGGAGCTCCTACAATGAGCAGTTCTTC. It yields the protein CASSSARSSYNEQFF. Full variable domain (rest looked up from reference TRBV19 and TRBJ2-1): DGGITQSPKYLFRKEGQNVTLSCEQNLNHDAMYWYRQDPGQGLRLIYYSQIVNDFQKGDIAEGYSVSREKKESFPLTVTSAQKNPTAFYLCASSSARSSYNEQFFGPGTRLTVL.

The rearrangement links TRBV2 to TRBJ2-3; D is uncertain. The germline gives CDR1 SNHLY, CDR2 FYNNEI. The length of the CDR3 is 14 residues. Trimming removed 2 bases from V and 2 bases from J, with 8 bases in between. As DNA, the CDR3 is TGTGCCAGCAGTGAAAGTCTAGACACAGATACGCAGTATTTT. Residues: CASSESLDTDTQYF.

The CDR3 sequence: CARELTGIRTGFYEQYF. The CDR3, as DNA: TGTGCCAGGGAATTAACGGGTATAAGGACAGGGTTCTACGAGCAGTACTTC. The V call is TRBV6-4, the J call TRBJ2-7; 8 bases agree with TRBD1. V lost 9 bases and J lost 3; bases outside the gene matches: 19. Germline-derived CDR1 and CDR2 are MRHNA and SNTAGT. The CDR3 sequence is 17 residues long.

CDR3 amino acids: CASNQLAGGGELFF. CDR3 DNA: TGTGCCAGTAACCAACTAGCGGGAGGCGGGGAGCTGTTTTTT. The gene calls are TRBV19 and TRBJ2-2; 12 nucleotides match TRBD2. V was clipped by 7 bases and J by 7 bases; unmatched bases: 4. This CDR3 is built from 14 residues. CDR1 and CDR2 (germline): LNHDA, SQIVND (reference sequence).

The V gene is TRBV7-2, the J gene TRBJ2-5, with 7 nucleotides matching TRBD1. V lost 5 bases, J lost 1 base, and 4 bases stayed unmatched. CDR1 and CDR2 (germline): SGHTA, FQGNSA. The CDR3 covers 14 residues. CDR3 bases: TGTGCCAGCAGCGTACAGGGGCCCCAAGAGACCCAGTACTTC. Translated, it gives CASSVQGPQETQYF.

CDR3 nucleotide sequence: TGTGCCAGCAGCGTAGCTGCGGGCATCGAAGAGACCCAGTACTTC. Encoded protein: CASSVAAGIEETQYF. The rearrangement links TRBV9 to TRBJ2-5; D perhaps matches TRBD2 (5 bases). The CDR3 contains 15 residues. V lost 0 bases to trimming and J lost 3 bases, with 12 bases between them. Germline V lookup: CDR1 SGDLS, CDR2 YYNGEE.

The V call is TRBV24-1, the J call TRBJ2-1; 7 bases are a match to TRBD2. J lost 0 bases, V lost 3 bases, and 7 bases had no gene match. Per the germline V gene, CDR1 is KGHDR and CDR2 is SFDVKD. This CDR3 spans 17 amino acids. CDR3 amino acids: CATSDPGRESSYNEQFF. The CDR3 nucleotides read TGTGCCACCAGTGATCCGGGGCGGGAGAGCTCCTACAATGAGCAGTTCTTC.

The genes are TRBV19 and TRBJ1-2, with D possibly being TRBD1 (5 bases). V lost 2 bases and J lost 8, with 12 bases in between. The germline CDR1 and CDR2 sequences are LNHDA and SQIVND (reference sequence). The CDR3 has 13 residues. In nucleotides, the CDR3 is TGTGCCAGTAGTATAAGTTCGGGGGACGGCTACACCTTC. It specifies CASSISSGDGYTF.

The chain joins TRBV19 to TRBJ1-1; D is uncertain. V lost 5 bases and J 0 bases, leaving 7 bases between the germline ends. From germline, CDR1 is LNHDA and CDR2 SQIVND (reference sequence). The CDR3 contains 13 residues. This CDR3 reads CASSRPMNTEAFF. The CDR3 DNA is TGTGCCAGTAGTCGTCCTATGAACACTGAAGCTTTCTTT. Drawing the rest from reference TRBV19 and TRBJ1-1, the complete variable domain is DGGITQSPKYLFRKEGQNVTLSCEQNLNHDAMYWYRQDPGQGLRLIYYSQIVNDFQKGDIAEGYSVSREKKESFPLTVTSAQKNPTAFYLCASSRPMNTEAFFGQGTRLTVV.

The chain is built from TRBV10-2 and TRBJ1-2; no clear D. Trimming shortened V by 2 bases and J by 10 bases, and 11 bases separated the two germline ends. In germline, CDR1 is WSHSY, CDR2 SAAADI. The CDR3 loop spans 12 amino acids. The CDR3 loop reads CASSEEGVSYTF. The CDR3 DNA sequence: TGCGCCAGCAGTGAGGAGGGTGTTTCCTACACCTTC.

This clone was picked up one time. The chain has TRBV28 and TRBJ1-5, with 10 bases matching TRBD1. CDR3 length: 13 amino acids. V trimming: 5 bases; J trimming: 7 bases; junction bases outside the gene matches: 2. CDR1 is MDHEN and CDR2 is SYDVKM in the germline V gene. CDR3 coding DNA: TGTGCCAGCAGTCCGACAGGGGGCCAGCCCCAGCATTTT. Residues: CASSPTGGQPQHF.

This sequence joins TRBV2 and TRBJ2-3, with TRBD2 matching 7 bases. Germline V gives CDR1 SNHLY, CDR2 FYNNEI. The trim removed 1 base at V and 4 bases at J, leaving 8 bases unmatched. The CDR3 spans 16 residues. CDR3 coding DNA: TGTGCCAGCAGTGAAGAGGCGGGAGCTGGGGCAGATACGCAGTATTTT. Translation gives CASSEEAGAGADTQYF.

Here the CDR3 DNA reads TGTGCCAGCAGCGTAGTCGGGGGAGTGGATAATGAGCAGTTCTTC. As protein: CASSVVGGVDNEQFF. The chain recombines TRBV9 with TRBJ2-1, with D perhaps matching TRBD2 (6 bases). Germline-derived CDR1 and CDR2 are SGDLS and YYNGEE. The CDR3 totals 15 residues. V was cut by 0 bases and J by 7 bases, with 14 bases left in between.

The table lists this clone with a few counts. This chain connects TRBV4-3 to TRBJ1-5, with D perhaps TRBD1 (5 bases). CDR3 size: 15 residues. V was clipped by 0 bases and J by 7 bases, with 13 bases between them. Germline loops: CDR1 LGHNA, CDR2 YSLEER. The CDR3 spells CASSQDGGEGQPQHF. Written as DNA, the CDR3 is TGCGCCAGCAGCCAAGATGGGGGGGAAGGGCAGCCCCAGCATTTT.

The J gene is TRBJ2-6, the V gene TRBV7-9; 8 nucleotides match TRBD1. The CDR3 totals 18 residues. Trimming cost V 4 bases and J 0 bases; bases outside gene matches: 8. Germline loops: CDR1 SEHNR, CDR2 FQNEAQ (reference sequence). The CDR3 loop reads CASSSPGQALSGANVLTF. DNA of the CDR3: TGTGCCAGCAGCTCGCCGGGACAGGCTCTCTCTGGGGCCAACGTCCTGACTTTC. Full variable domain (remainder filled in from reference TRBV7-9 and TRBJ2-6): DTGVSQNPRHKITKRGQNVTFRCDPISEHNRLYWYRQTLGQGPEFLTYFQNEAQLEKSRLLSDRFSAERPKGSFSTLEIQRTEQGDSAMYLCASSSPGQALSGANVLTFGAGSRLTVL.

This chain links TRBV7-2 with TRBJ1-3; unclear D gene. Germline CDR1 reads SGHTA; CDR2 reads FQGNSA. The CDR3 consists of 15 residues. Between the trimmed V and J ends, which lost 1 base and 4 bases, there was a span of 11 bases. The CDR3 sequence is CASSLENQWGNTIYF. As DNA, the CDR3 is TGTGCCAGCAGCTTAGAAAATCAGTGGGGAAACACCATATATTTT.

The chain combines TRBV29-1 with TRBJ2-3; 13 bases align to TRBD2. Unmatched junction bases numbered 8, after V lost 3 bases and J lost 5 bases. There are 16 residues in the CDR3. Per the germline V gene, CDR1 is SQVTM and CDR2 is ANQGSEA. The CDR3 loop is CSVDSPGLAGLDTQYF. In DNA, the CDR3 is TGCAGCGTTGACTCCCCGGGACTAGCGGGGTTAGATACGCAGTATTTT.

The chain recombines TRBV5-4 with TRBJ2-1; 7 bases fit TRBD1. J gave up 9 bases and V 2 bases, and 8 bases lay outside the gene matches. This CDR3 comprises 14 residues. Per the germline V gene, CDR1 is SGHNT and CDR2 is YYREEE (reference sequence). The DNA for the CDR3 is TGTGCCAGCAGCTTAGGGGGCCCTACAAGTGAGCAGTTCTTC. As protein: CASSLGGPTSEQFF.